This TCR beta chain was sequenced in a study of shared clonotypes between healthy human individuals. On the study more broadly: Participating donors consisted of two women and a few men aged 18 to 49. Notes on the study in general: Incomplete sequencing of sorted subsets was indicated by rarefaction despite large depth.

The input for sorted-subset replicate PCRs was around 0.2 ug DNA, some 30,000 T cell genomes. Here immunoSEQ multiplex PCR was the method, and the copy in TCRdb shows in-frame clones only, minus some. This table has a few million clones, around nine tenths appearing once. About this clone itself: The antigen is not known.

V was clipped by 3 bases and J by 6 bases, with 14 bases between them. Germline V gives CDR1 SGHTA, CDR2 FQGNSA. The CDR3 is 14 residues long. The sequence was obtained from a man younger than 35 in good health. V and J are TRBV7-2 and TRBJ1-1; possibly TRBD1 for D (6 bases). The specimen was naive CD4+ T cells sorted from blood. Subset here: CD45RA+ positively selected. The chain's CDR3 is CASSLGGTGPEAFF. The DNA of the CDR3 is TGTGCCAGCAGCTTGGGGGGCACAGGGCCTGAAGCTTTCTTT.